Presented here are 9 T cell receptor beta chains from one specimen sequenced in a study of blood T cell repertoires in COVID-19. Sequenced by immunoSEQ multiplex PCR; TCRdb stores in-frame clones only, minus some. The table lists about 270,000 clones, about 88% of them singletons. Sequencing input: PBMCs or T cells enriched from blood (not recorded which). The receptors here all came from a woman aged 55-75 years in a cohort exposed to, infected with or recovered from COVID-19 (not recorded which).

V and J are TRBV11-2 and TRBJ1-6; TRBD1 is a possible D gene (5 bases). V shed 5 bases and J shed 7 bases, with 15 bases lying between them. Germline V gene data show CDR1 as SGHAT and CDR2 as FQNNGV. The CDR3 has 15 residues. The CDR3 nucleotides read TGTGCCAGCAGCCCCCTTCCGGGGGGAAATTCACCCCTCCACTTT. It translates to CASSPLPGGNSPLHF. Filled out from reference TRBV11-2 and TRBJ1-6, the complete variable domain reads EAGVAQSPRYKIIEKRQSVAFWCNPISGHATLYWYQQILGQGPKLLIQFQNNGVVDDSQLPKDRFSAERLKGVDSTLKIQPAKLEDSAVYLCASSPLPGGNSPLHFGNGTRLTVT.

J is TRBJ2-1 and V is TRBV19, with TRBD1 matching over 7 bases. V shed 7 bases, J shed 13 bases, and the junction held 13 bases outside the gene matches. CDR3 length: 13 residues. Germline values: CDR1 LNHDA, CDR2 SQIVND (reference sequence). The CDR3 DNA reads TGTGCCAGTACCCCCTCCCCGGGACAGAAACAGTTCTTC. This encodes CASTPSPGQKQFF. Complete variable domain (other parts from reference TRBV19 and TRBJ2-1): DGGITQSPKYLFRKEGQNVTLSCEQNLNHDAMYWYRQDPGQGLRLIYYSQIVNDFQKGDIAEGYSVSREKKESFPLTVTSAQKNPTAFYLCASTPSPGQKQFFGPGTRLTVL.

This chain joins TRBV5-5 and TRBJ1-4; 7 nucleotides match TRBD1. The CDR3 is 14 residues long. Germline V gene data show CDR1 as SGHKS and CDR2 as YYEKEE (reference sequence). The ends lost 4 bases at V and 5 bases at J; junction bases unmatched: 5. CDR3 nucleotide sequence: TGTGCCAGCAGCCGGGACAGCCGAAATGAAAAACTGTTTTTT. Residues: CASSRDSRNEKLFF.

The gene calls are TRBV30 and TRBJ2-7; TRBD1 aligns across 9 bases. CDR3 length equals 16 residues. The germline CDR1 and CDR2 sequences are GTSNPN and SVGIG (reference sequence). Trimming took 2 bases from V and 2 from J; bases not matched to a gene: 10. CDR3 sequence reads: CAWSKKWDRDTYEQYF. The CDR3, as DNA: TGTGCCTGGAGTAAAAAATGGGACAGGGACACCTACGAGCAGTACTTC.

The chain is built from TRBV15 and TRBJ2-3, with D perhaps matching TRBD1 (6 bases). This CDR3 comprises 15 residues. Germline CDR1 and CDR2: LNHNV and YYDKDF (reference sequence). Trimming took 5 bases from V and 6 from J, leaving 18 bases between them. CDR3 sequence reads: CATSPQDRRLDTQYF. In nucleotides, the CDR3 is TGTGCCACCAGCCCCCAAGACAGGCGATTGGATACGCAGTATTTT.

V and J are TRBV5-4 and TRBJ2-1; D unresolved. CDR1 is SGHNT, CDR2 YYREEE, per germline (reference sequence). The V end lost 5 bases, the J end lost 9 bases, and 12 bases lay between the germline ends. The CDR3 consists of 12 residues. CDR3: CASRFQWSEQFF. CDR3 sequence (DNA): TGTGCCAGCAGGTTTCAGTGGAGTGAGCAGTTCTTC.

V is TRBV29-1 and J is TRBJ2-3, with 10 positions matching TRBD2. Trimming cost V 3 bases and J 4 bases; bases outside gene matches: 7. The germline V gene has CDR1 SQVTM and CDR2 ANQGSEA. The CDR3 totals 15 residues. CDR3 amino acids: CSVDRSGRGADTQYF. The DNA of the CDR3 is TGCAGCGTTGATCGCAGCGGGAGGGGAGCAGATACGCAGTATTTT.

This clone was recorded once. The chain uses TRBV19 and TRBJ2-5; 7 positions agree with TRBD1. Trimming at V came to 0 bases and at J to 5 bases, leaving 6 bases not matched to a gene. Germline V lookup: CDR1 LNHDA, CDR2 SQIVND (reference sequence). The CDR3 extends over 15 amino acids. This CDR3 reads CASSIDVNRGETQYF. The CDR3 nucleotides are TGTGCCAGTAGTATAGATGTCAACAGGGGTGAGACCCAGTACTTC.

This chain joins TRBV18 and TRBJ1-5; D unclear. Germline V gene sequence: CDR1 KGHSH, CDR2 LQKENI. Trimming removed 3 bases at V and 1 base at J, with 16 bases between. The CDR3 contains 17 residues. In DNA, the CDR3 is TGTGCCAGCTCACCGGGCTTGGGGAGAAAAAGCAATCAGCCCCAGCATTTT. It translates to CASSPGLGRKSNQPQHF.